A single sample gave rise to the 4 T cell receptor beta chains below, sequenced in a study of T cell responses to AZD1222 COVID-19 vaccine. Profiled with immunoSEQ multiplex PCR; TCRdb holds only in-frame clones, not every one. The sample contains about 94,000 clones, more than 70% of which appear only once. The sequencing here drew on peripheral blood, taken on day 0 of AZD1222 vaccination. The source of these receptors is an adult in good health.

In regard to this clone: This sample includes further DNA sequences coding for the same CDR3. The chain couples TRBV7-9 to TRBJ1-1; 7 nucleotides line up with TRBD1. The CDR3 covers 14 residues. Germline CDR1 is SEHNR and CDR2 is FQNEAQ (reference sequence). V dropped 3 bases and J dropped 4; count of bases not matched to a gene: 5. The chain's CDR3 is CASSLGAGGTEAFF. CDR3 sequence (DNA): TGTGCCAGCAGCTTGGGCGCAGGGGGCACTGAAGCTTTCTTT.

The gene calls are TRBV18 and TRBJ2-7; TRBD1 matches 9 bases. The V and J ends lost 2 bases and 7 bases, in that order; junction bases with no gene match: 18. Germline V gene sequence: CDR1 KGHSH, CDR2 LQKENI. This CDR3 comprises 18 residues. As DNA, the CDR3 is TGTGCCAGCTCACCAGAGGACCCGGGACAGGGACCTACTTGGGAGCAGTACTTC. This codes for CASSPEDPGQGPTWEQYF. The variable domain in full, with the rest retrieved from reference TRBV18 and TRBJ2-7, is NAGVMQNPRHLVRRRGQEARLRCSPMKGHSHVYWYRQLPEEGLKFMVYLQKENIIDESGMPKERFSAEFPKEGPSILRIQQVVRGDSAAYFCASSPEDPGQGPTWEQYFGPGTRLTVT.

V gene TRBV30 combines with J gene TRBJ1-5; D is ambiguous. CDR3 size: 13 residues. Looked up from germline, CDR1 is GTSNPN and CDR2 is SVGIG (reference sequence). The V gene lost 2 bases and the J gene lost 5 bases, with 10 bases spanning the gap. The DNA for the CDR3 is TGTGCCTGGAGTACCCATGTGGATCAGCCCCAGCATTTT. It is translated as CAWSTHVDQPQHF.

The chain employs TRBV7-9 and TRBJ1-6; D not certain. The CDR3 extends over 14 amino acids. Germline lookup yields CDR1 SEHNR and CDR2 FQNEAQ (reference sequence). V lost 1 base, J lost 7 bases, and 8 bases lay in between. The CDR3 bases are TGTGCCAGCAGCTTAGACTCGGTCAATTCACCCCTCCACTTT. It encodes CASSLDSVNSPLHF.